What follows are 2 T cell receptor beta chains derived from one specimen sequenced in a study of long-term antiretroviral therapy in people with HIV. immunoSEQ v3.0 was run at survey level. Using immunoSEQ multiplex PCR, the repertoire was profiled, and TCRdb retains in-frame clones only, with some absent. The table includes tens of thousands of clones, approximately 93% detected once. Sequences were derived from unsorted PBMCs, sampled 7.6 years after starting antiretroviral therapy. Receptors were obtained from a woman between 40 and 50 years old with HIV.

The V and J genes are TRBV4-3 and TRBJ1-6, with 7 nucleotides matching TRBD1. Germline V lookup: CDR1 LGHNA, CDR2 YSLEER. This CDR3 contains 14 residues. The ends lost 8 bases at V and 2 bases at J; junction bases unmatched: 3. CDR3 DNA sequence: TGCGCCAGCCGGCAGGGGGCCTATAATTCACCCCTCCACTTT. Encoded protein: CASRQGAYNSPLHF.

The V call is TRBV5-4, the J call TRBJ2-1; D might be TRBD2 (6 bases). The CDR3 extends over 15 amino acids. The ends were cut back, 4 bases at V and 1 base at J, with 12 bases in the middle. Germline V gene data show CDR1 as SGHNT and CDR2 as YYREEE (reference sequence). CDR3 protein: CASSARLDSYNEQFF. DNA for the CDR3: TGTGCCAGCAGCGCAAGACTAGATTCCTACAATGAGCAGTTCTTC.